The following is a TCR beta chain sequence with its context. Its antigen is as yet unknown. The sample belongs to a study of T-cell memory formation after mild COVID-19. Study-wide background: The TCR clusters were mostly specific to one donor.

The CDR3 has 14 amino acids. Trimming took 4 bases from V and 3 from J, leaving 11 bases between them. Germline V CDR1 and CDR2: ENHRY, SYGVKD. Study-level results: Those CD4+ clones that contracted were mainly in CM and EM (CD8+ ones in EMRA). Prior to infection, memory already included some responding clones, suggesting cross-reactive memory joined.

TCR alpha and TCR beta cDNA libraries carrying sample barcodes and UMIs came from 5'RACE with constant-segment primers. TCRdb reprocessed the 5' RACE reads via MiXCR and lists one record per CDR3 protein. The data show about 320,000 distinct CDR3 sequences, roughly an eighth seen once. V and J are TRBV10-3 and TRBJ2-3, with a tentative D call TRBD2 (6 bases). This receptor was identified in a man aged 18 to 29 who had mild COVID-19 (a few samples of this study predate the infection). Cell type and time point are not known. Sequencing was carried out using PBMCs or a T cell subset sorted from them (not recorded which). The CDR3 spells CAISGSGGTDTQYF. The CDR3, as DNA: TGTGCCATCAGTGGATCAGGAGGGACAGATACGCAGTATTTT.